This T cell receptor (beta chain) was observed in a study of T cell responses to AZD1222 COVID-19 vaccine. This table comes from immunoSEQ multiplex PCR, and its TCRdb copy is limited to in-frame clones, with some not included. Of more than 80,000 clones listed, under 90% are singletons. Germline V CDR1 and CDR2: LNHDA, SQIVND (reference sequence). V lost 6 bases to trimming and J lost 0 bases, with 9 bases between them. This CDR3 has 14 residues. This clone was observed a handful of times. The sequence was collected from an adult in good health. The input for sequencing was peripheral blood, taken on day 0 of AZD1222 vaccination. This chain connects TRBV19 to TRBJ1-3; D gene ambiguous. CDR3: CASRQESSGNTIYF. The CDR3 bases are TGTGCCAGTAGGCAGGAGAGCTCTGGAAACACCATATATTTT.